The rows below give T cell receptor beta chains drawn from one sample of a study of T cells in Graves' hyperthyroidism and ophthalmopathy. Using its own MiXCR run on the multiplex PCR reads, TCRdb lists one record per CDR3 protein. The sample lists roughly 170,000 distinct CDR3 sequences; 17% were seen once. The specimen sequenced was blood. These receptors all come from a woman aged 45 to 65 with Graves' hyperthyroidism. The CDR3 runs from the conserved cysteine through the conserved F or W. Each record gives: D gene, V gene, clone size, J gene, CDR3 protein, CDR3 DNA. A D gene is named only where the DNA matches it firmly. Only some rows state a clone size, as once, few, many or a class for expanded clones.

-	TRBV9	-	TRBJ2-5	CASSGGQPLGPQYF	TGTGCCAGCAGCGGAGGACAGCCACTAGGGCCCCAGTACTTC
TRBD1	TRBV7-9	many	TRBJ2-2	CASSLKGTGGTGELFF	TGTGCCAGCAGCTTGAAAGGAACAGGGGGCACCGGGGAGCTGTTTTTT
-	TRBV4-3	-	TRBJ1-1	CASSQDLWQVNTEAFF	TGCGCCAGCAGCCAAGATCTGTGGCAGGTGAACACTGAAGCTTTCTTT
-	TRBV6-5	many	TRBJ1-2	CASSYGRVRGYTF	TGTGCCAGCAGTTACGGAAGGGTGCGAGGCTACACCTTC
TRBD1	TRBV20-1	many	TRBJ1-5	CSARRQGDSNQPQHF	TGCAGTGCTAGGCGACAGGGGGATAGCAATCAGCCCCAGCATTTT
-	TRBV28	many	TRBJ1-2	CASTAGGRFDGYTF	TGTGCCAGCACCGCGGGGGGCAGATTCGATGGCTACACCTTC
-	TRBV20-1	many	TRBJ1-5	CSARVSHSNQPQHF	TGCAGTGCTAGAGTCAGTCATAGCAATCAGCCCCAGCATTTT
-	TRBV15	-	TRBJ2-6	CATGTSNSGANVLTF	TGTGCCACCGGGACATCAAACTCTGGGGCCAACGTCCTGACTTTC
TRBD1	TRBV7-2	many	TRBJ1-2	CASSPPGQGYGYTF	TGTGCCAGCAGCCCCCCGGGACAGGGGTATGGCTACACCTTC
TRBD1	TRBV18	-	TRBJ2-1	CASSRGDRGDNEQFF	TGTGCCAGCTCACGGGGGGACAGGGGAGACAATGAGCAGTTCTTC
-	TRBV12-3/TRBV12-4	many	TRBJ1-5	CASSITGQRQPQHF	TGTGCCAGCAGTATAACAGGGCAGCGACAGCCCCAGCATTTT
TRBD2	TRBV6-1	many	TRBJ2-2	CASSDEGLAGGNTGELFF	TGTGCCAGCAGTGACGAGGGACTAGCGGGGGGGAACACCGGGGAGCTGTTTTTT
TRBD1	TRBV24-1	-	TRBJ1-5	CATSCVGQGCGQPQHF	TGTGCCACCAGTTGCGTCGGACAGGGATGCGGTCAGCCCCAGCATTTT
-	TRBV5-1	-	TRBJ1-2	CASSFAGADGYTF	TGCGCCAGCAGCTTCGCGGGGGCGGATGGCTACACCTTC
TRBD1	TRBV20-1	many	TRBJ2-7	CSAVYRGRDPYEQYF	TGCAGTGCTGTTTACAGGGGTCGCGACCCCTACGAGCAGTACTTC